This passage covers 2 T cell receptor beta chains from one sample sequenced in a study of neurological immune-mediated disorders (dated by TCRdb to about 2019). Libraries were constructed by 5' RACE. The instrument given in TCRdb is Illumina HiSeq 2500. TCRdb ran its own pipeline on the public reads, namely fastp trimming at Q25 and MiXCR clone calling, and kept in-frame beta chains. Each record represents a unique CDR3 protein, reported with the most common genes and DNA among its rows. For this sample the table gives about 36,000 distinct CDR3 sequences, of which over 9% were detected only once. Together, the top ten hold roughly 6.6% of the sample. The sequencing sample was made of PBMCs. The receptors derive from a woman aged 30 to 39 with HTLV-1-associated myelopathy (HAM/TSP).

In its sample, this clonotype was seen many times. J is TRBJ1-4 and V is TRBV5-1; possibly TRBD1 for D (5 bases). Between the trimmed V and J ends, which lost 2 bases and 5 bases, there was a span of 10 bases. From germline, CDR1 is SGHRS and CDR2 YFSETQ. CDR3 length equals 14 residues. CDR3 bases: TGCGCCAGCAGCTTTGGAGCAGGGAATGAAAAACTGTTTTTT. This translates into CASSFGAGNEKLFF. The entire variable domain, with the rest obtained from reference TRBV5-1 and TRBJ1-4, is as follows: KAGVTQTPRYLIKTRGQQVTLSCSPISGHRSVSWYQQTPGQGLQFLFEYFSETQRNKGNFPGRFSGRQFSNSRSEMNVSTLELGDSALYLCASSFGAGNEKLFFGSGTQLSVL.

The V call is TRBV20-1, the J call TRBJ1-1; unclear D gene. The germline V gene has CDR1 DFQATT and CDR2 SNEGSKA (reference sequence). V was clipped by 3 bases and J by 2 bases, with 10 bases between them. The CDR3 covers 13 residues. CDR3 coding DNA: TGCAGTGCTAGCGACTTGGTTAACACTGAAGCTTTCTTT. Translating it yields CSASDLVNTEAFF.